This TCR beta chain was identified during a study of blood T cell repertoires in COVID-19. In germline, CDR1 is SGHRS, CDR2 YFSETQ. The CDR3 contains 13 residues. Trimming stripped 5 bases from V and 6 bases from J, with 14 bases between. The table came from immunoSEQ multiplex PCR; TCRdb's copy has only in-frame clones and leaves some out. The table shows over 90,000 clones, with approximately 86% occurring only once. Sequencing was done on a sample of peripheral blood. This sequence was found in a woman aged 55-70 years in a cohort sampled during active or convalescent COVID-19. The chain employs TRBV5-1 and TRBJ1-2; possibly TRBD1 for D (5 bases). The CDR3 reads CASSPDKANGYTF. The DNA of the CDR3 is TGCGCCAGCAGTCCGGACAAGGCCAATGGCTACACCTTC.